These 11 T cell receptor beta chains originate from one sample sequenced in a study of blood T cell repertoires in COVID-19. TCRdb's table, derived via immunoSEQ multiplex PCR, lists solely in-frame clones and lacks some. This table has over 450,000 clones, roughly 89% appearing once. Sequencing was performed on peripheral blood. These TCRs come from a man between 18 and 29 years old with COVID-19, enrolled during active disease.

The V and J genes are TRBV7-9 and TRBJ1-1; D gene ambiguous. The germline gives CDR1 SEHNR, CDR2 FQNEAQ (reference sequence). The V gene lost 5 bases and the J gene lost 5 bases, with 6 bases spanning the gap. There are 11 residues in the CDR3. The CDR3 coding sequence is TGTGCCAGCAGCGGAGGGACTGAAGCTTTCTTT. It is translated as CASSGGTEAFF.

The chain recombines TRBV18 with TRBJ1-1, with 8 bases aligning to TRBD1. The germline V gene has CDR1 KGHSH and CDR2 LQKENI. After removal of 5 bases from V and 3 bases from J, the junction contained 8 bases not matched to a gene. The CDR3 runs to 15 residues. CDR3 sequence: CASSSGTGGYTEAFF. The CDR3, as DNA: TGTGCCAGCTCAAGCGGGACAGGTGGATACACTGAAGCTTTCTTT.

The chain is built from TRBV9 and TRBJ2-1; 7 bases are shared with TRBD2. Germline assignment: CDR1 SGDLS and CDR2 YYNGEE. V trimming: 5 bases; J trimming: 7 bases; junction bases outside the gene matches: 9. This CDR3 has 14 residues. The CDR3 DNA reads TGTGCCAGCAGTGCAACCGGGACTAAAAATGAGCAGTTCTTC. Amino acid sequence: CASSATGTKNEQFF. Complete variable domain (other parts from reference TRBV9 and TRBJ2-1): DSGVTQTPKHLITATGQRVTLRCSPRSGDLSVYWYQQSLDQGLQFLIQYYNGEERAKGNILERFSAQQFPDLHSELNLSSLELGDSALYFCASSATGTKNEQFFGPGTRLTVL.

The chain joins TRBV28 to TRBJ1-6, with no clear D. The CDR3 is 16 residues long. V was cut by 3 bases and J by 4 bases, with 13 bases left in between. Germline CDR1 and CDR2: MDHEN and SYDVKM. The CDR3 region is CASSFGSGLYNSPLHF. The CDR3 DNA reads as TGTGCCAGCAGTTTCGGTTCTGGACTGTATAATTCACCCCTCCACTTT.

The chain combines TRBV2 with TRBJ2-4, with D possibly TRBD1 on 5 matching bases. The CDR3 is 14 residues long. The germline V gene has CDR1 SNHLY and CDR2 FYNNEI. The V end lost 6 bases, the J end lost 0 bases, and 9 bases lay between the germline ends. This chain's CDR3 is CASRRQLAKNIQYF. The DNA of the CDR3 is TGTGCCAGCAGAAGACAGCTAGCCAAAAACATTCAGTACTTC.

The chain employs TRBV18 and TRBJ2-5; 11 bases fit TRBD2. The junction had 7 bases not matched to a gene; V was cut back by 3 bases and J by 4 bases. Germline V gives CDR1 KGHSH, CDR2 LQKENI. The CDR3 contains 16 residues. CDR3 residues: CASSPLAGGEGETQYF. The CDR3 nucleotides are TGTGCCAGCTCACCGCTAGCGGGAGGAGAGGGAGAGACCCAGTACTTC.

J is TRBJ2-7 and V is TRBV6-2 or TRBV6-3, with 7 bases matching TRBD1. This CDR3 is built from 15 residues. Germline V gene sequence: CDR1 MNHEY, CDR2 SVGEGT. V trimming: 4 bases; J trimming: 4 bases; junction bases outside the gene matches: 10. The CDR3 here is CASSFRGLLLYEQYF. CDR3 coding DNA: TGTGCCAGCAGTTTTAGGGGGCTTCTTCTTTACGAGCAGTACTTC.

The rearrangement links TRBV5-1 to TRBJ2-3, with D unclear. This CDR3 is 13 amino acids long. Germline V gene lookup returns CDR1 SGHRS and CDR2 YFSETQ. Trimming removed 0 bases at V and 4 bases at J, with 6 bases between. The CDR3 nucleotides read TGCGCCAGCAGCTTGGCTTCCCCAGATACGCAGTATTTT. Translation: CASSLASPDTQYF. Full variable domain (remainder filled in from reference TRBV5-1 and TRBJ2-3): KAGVTQTPRYLIKTRGQQVTLSCSPISGHRSVSWYQQTPGQGLQFLFEYFSETQRNKGNFPGRFSGRQFSNSRSEMNVSTLELGDSALYLCASSLASPDTQYFGPGTRLTVL.

The rearrangement joins TRBV7-6 to TRBJ1-3; 7 nucleotides line up with TRBD1. The germline V gene encodes CDR1 SGHVS and CDR2 FNYEAQ. The CDR3 spans 14 residues. J gave up 4 bases and V 7 bases, and 7 bases lay outside the gene matches. CDR3 residues: CASTEDRAGNTIYF. The CDR3 DNA follows: TGTGCCAGCACCGAAGACAGGGCCGGAAACACCATATATTTT.

The chain employs TRBV13 and TRBJ2-2; TRBD1 aligns across 7 bases. In germline, CDR1 is PRHDT, CDR2 FYEKMQ (reference sequence). Trimming took 3 bases from V and 4 from J; bases not matched to a gene: 8. The CDR3 extends over 16 amino acids. The CDR3 spells CASSFLTGTGTGELFF. CDR3 nucleotide sequence: TGTGCCAGCAGCTTCCTGACAGGGACGGGCACCGGGGAGCTGTTTTTT.

V and J are TRBV4-2 and TRBJ2-7, with TRBD2 as a possible D gene (6 bases). V lost 0 bases and J lost 1, with 13 bases in between. Looked up from germline, CDR1 is LGHNA and CDR2 is YNFKEQ. This CDR3 contains 16 residues. The CDR3 spells CASSQEGGWVSYEQYF. In DNA, the CDR3 is TGTGCCAGCAGCCAAGAAGGAGGGTGGGTGTCCTACGAGCAGTACTTC.